Presented here are 18 T cell receptor beta chains from one specimen sequenced in a study of shared clonotypes between healthy human individuals. Sequencing used immunoSEQ multiplex PCR; TCRdb keeps in-frame clones, though not all of them. Counted here are about 2.4 million clones, 80% to 95% occurring once; the ten biggest clones make up 0.36%. Specimen: naive CD4+ T cells from PBMCs. Sample subset: CD45RA+ positively selected. These receptors all come from a man younger than 30 in good health. Some clones in this sample may be carry-over from other donors' samples.

The chain employs TRBV18 and TRBJ2-7, with a tentative D call TRBD2 (6 bases). This CDR3 has 16 residues. Trimming took off 0 bases at V and 4 bases at J, with 16 bases between the two ends. The germline V gene encodes CDR1 KGHSH and CDR2 LQKENI. CDR3 region: CASSPPGGLTTYEQYF. The CDR3 DNA reads TGTGCCAGCTCACCACCGGGGGGTCTCACTACATACGAGCAGTACTTC.

The chain joins TRBV9 to TRBJ1-4, with D tentatively TRBD1 (5 bases). The CDR3 runs to 14 residues. Germline V gene data show CDR1 as SGDLS and CDR2 as YYNGEE. Trimming shortened V by 4 bases and J by 8 bases, and 15 bases separated the two germline ends. The CDR3 sequence is CASSLRDSDEKLFF. The DNA for the CDR3 is TGTGCCAGCAGCCTGAGGGACTCAGACGAAAAACTGTTTTTT.

This clone was picked up a small number of times. The chain uses TRBV28 and TRBJ2-2; no clear D. V was clipped by 7 bases and J by 6 bases, with 6 bases between them. The CDR3 is made up of 11 amino acids. Germline CDR1 reads MDHEN; CDR2 reads SYDVKM. The CDR3 DNA sequence: TGTGCCAGCATTGCGGCCGGGGAGCTGTTTTTT. Amino acids: CASIAAGELFF.

The chain has TRBV28 and TRBJ2-1; 12 bases fit TRBD2. The CDR3 is 15 amino acids. The ends lost 5 bases at V and 7 bases at J; junction bases unmatched: 6. From germline, CDR1 is MDHEN and CDR2 SYDVKM. This chain's CDR3 is CASSPLAGGPNEQFF. The CDR3 nucleotides are TGTGCCAGCAGTCCCCTAGCGGGAGGGCCTAATGAGCAGTTCTTC. The full variable domain, in which reference TRBV28 and TRBJ2-1 provide the parts outside the CDR3, is DVKVTQSSRYLVKRTGEKVFLECVQDMDHENMFWYRQDPGLGLRLIYFSYDVKMKEKGDIPEGYSVSREKKERFSLILESASTNQTSMYLCASSPLAGGPNEQFFGPGTRLTVL.

This clone was recorded only once. The V gene is TRBV2, the J gene TRBJ1-4, with 7 bases lining up with TRBD1. CDR1 is SNHLY, CDR2 FYNNEI, per germline. The CDR3 sequence is 15 residues long. Germline trimming cut 8 bases from V and 4 bases from J; bases unmatched to any gene: 10. CDR3 protein: CASLGGQLYNEKLFF. The CDR3 nucleotides are TGTGCCAGCCTCGGGGGACAGTTATATAATGAAAAACTGTTTTTT.

The chain has TRBV6-5 and TRBJ2-7, with 9 bases fitting TRBD2. Germline V CDR1 and CDR2: MNHEY, SVGAGI. This CDR3 region has 13 residues. V lost 6 bases to trimming and J lost 4 bases; unmatched junction nucleotides: 4. CDR3 DNA sequence: TGTGCCAGCAGGAAAGCGGGAGGATACGAGCAGTACTTC. This translates into CASRKAGGYEQYF.

The V gene is TRBV7-9, the J gene TRBJ1-2; 7 bases are a match to TRBD1. The CDR3 spans 11 residues. The germline CDR1 and CDR2 sequences are SEHNR and FQNEAQ (reference sequence). The ends lost 5 bases at V and 13 bases at J; junction bases unmatched: 7. CDR3: CASSKGGAGTF. The CDR3 DNA follows: TGTGCCAGCAGCAAAGGGGGCGCGGGCACCTTC.

The chain is built from TRBV19 and TRBJ1-1; no firm D call. The CDR3 runs 13 residues. Trimming stripped 7 bases from V and 2 bases from J, with 11 bases between. Germline V lookup: CDR1 LNHDA, CDR2 SQIVND (reference sequence). The CDR3 is CASIKPPNTEAFF. Written as DNA, the CDR3 is TGTGCCAGTATTAAACCGCCAAACACTGAAGCTTTCTTT.

This clone is a singleton in its sample. The genes are TRBV5-5 and TRBJ2-3; D might be TRBD2 (5 bases). The CDR3 runs 13 residues. Deletions cut 2 bases from V and 4 bases from J, with 8 bases between. Germline CDR1 SGHKS, CDR2 YYEKEE (reference sequence). CDR3 sequence: CASSFPGSDTQYF. In nucleotides, the CDR3 is TGTGCCAGCAGCTTTCCGGGGTCAGATACGCAGTATTTT.

The genes are TRBV6-1 and TRBJ2-3; D ambiguous. The CDR3 spans 14 residues. Trimming left V 4 bases short and J 2 bases short, with 10 bases between. Germline CDR1 and CDR2: MNHNS and SASEGT. This chain's CDR3 is CASSARYDTDTQYF. The CDR3 DNA is TGTGCCAGCAGTGCACGCTATGACACAGATACGCAGTATTTT.

The chain combines TRBV18 with TRBJ2-1; the match to TRBD1 covers 8 bases. The germline CDR1 and CDR2 sequences are KGHSH and LQKENI. CDR3 length equals 15 residues. J was trimmed by 8 bases and V by 4 bases; bases with no gene match: 10. DNA of the CDR3: TGTGCCAGCTCACTGGACAGGGAGGTATTCGATGAGCAGTTCTTC. It specifies CASSLDREVFDEQFF.

V usage is TRBV7-2 and J usage is TRBJ1-2, with D perhaps matching TRBD1 (5 bases). The V end lost 5 bases, the J end lost 7 bases, and 14 bases lay between the germline ends. From germline, CDR1 is SGHTA and CDR2 FQGNSA. The CDR3 has 13 amino acids. DNA of the CDR3: TGTGCCAGCAGCCAACGGACACTGGCTGGCTACACCTTC. Translated, it gives CASSQRTLAGYTF.

A single count supports this clone. The chain uses TRBV5-1 and TRBJ2-3; TRBD1 matches at 7 bases. The germline V gene has CDR1 SGHRS and CDR2 YFSETQ. The CDR3 totals 14 residues. The ends lost 7 bases at V and 3 bases at J; junction bases unmatched: 8. The CDR3 loop reads CASSDRIGTDTQYF. The CDR3 DNA sequence: TGCGCCAGCTCGGACAGGATAGGTACAGATACGCAGTATTTT.

This clone was found once. This chain uses TRBV28 with TRBJ2-7; 9 nucleotides match TRBD1. The CDR3 sequence is 14 residues long. Losses at the gene ends were 6 bases for V and 3 bases for J; bases not matched to a gene: 6. Germline V gene sequence: CDR1 MDHEN, CDR2 SYDVKM. The CDR3 sequence is CASSTGTGSYEQYF. CDR3 in DNA: TGTGCCAGCAGCACCGGGACAGGGAGCTACGAGCAGTACTTC.

The V call is TRBV4-1, the J call TRBJ1-2; unclear D gene. Germline lookup yields CDR1 MGHRA and CDR2 YSYEKL. The length of the CDR3 is 14 residues. The V end was cut by 1 base, the J end by 0 bases, with 6 bases between. This CDR3 reads CASSQAGANYGYTF. The CDR3 DNA reads as TGCGCCAGCAGCCAAGCAGGAGCTAACTATGGCTACACCTTC.

The CDR3 DNA reads TGTGCCAGCAGCTTAGGGGGTAGCGGAAAGCGCACAGATACGCAGTATTTT. Its translation: CASSLGGSGKRTDTQYF. The chain uses TRBV27 and TRBJ2-3; D may be TRBD1 or TRBD2 (6 bases each). Germline V gene lookup returns CDR1 MNHEY and CDR2 SMNVEV (reference sequence). V was trimmed by 6 bases and J by 1 base, leaving 20 bases between them. There are 17 residues in the CDR3.

V and J are TRBV5-6 and TRBJ2-7; 11 bases agree with TRBD1. Germline values: CDR1 SGHDT, CDR2 YYEEEE. CDR3 length equals 16 residues. The trim removed 6 bases at V and 2 bases at J, leaving 10 bases unmatched. CDR3 sequence (DNA): TGTGCCAGCACCGCGATTAGGACAGGGGGCACCTACGAGCAGTACTTC. Protein product: CASTAIRTGGTYEQYF.

This chain connects TRBV11-3 to TRBJ2-7; D call uncertain. The germline gives CDR1 SGHNT, CDR2 YENEEA. Trimming pared 5 bases from V and 0 bases from J, leaving 17 bases between. The CDR3 covers 16 residues. CDR3 amino acids: CASSQDLRRSSYEQYF. The CDR3 nucleotides are TGTGCCAGCAGCCAAGATCTTCGGCGAAGCTCCTACGAGCAGTACTTC.